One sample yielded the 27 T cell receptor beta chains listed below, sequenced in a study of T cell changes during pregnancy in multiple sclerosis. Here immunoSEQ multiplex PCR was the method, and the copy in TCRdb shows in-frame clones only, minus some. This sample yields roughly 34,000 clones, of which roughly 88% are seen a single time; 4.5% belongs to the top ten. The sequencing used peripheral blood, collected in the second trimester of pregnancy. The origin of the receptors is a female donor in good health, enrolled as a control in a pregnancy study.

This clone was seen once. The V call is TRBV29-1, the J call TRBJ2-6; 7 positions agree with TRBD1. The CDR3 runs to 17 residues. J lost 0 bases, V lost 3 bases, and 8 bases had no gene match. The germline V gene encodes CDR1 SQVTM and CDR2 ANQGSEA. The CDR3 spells CSVDGTDLSSGANVLTF. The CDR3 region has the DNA TGCAGCGTTGATGGGACAGACCTGAGCTCTGGGGCCAACGTCCTGACTTTC.

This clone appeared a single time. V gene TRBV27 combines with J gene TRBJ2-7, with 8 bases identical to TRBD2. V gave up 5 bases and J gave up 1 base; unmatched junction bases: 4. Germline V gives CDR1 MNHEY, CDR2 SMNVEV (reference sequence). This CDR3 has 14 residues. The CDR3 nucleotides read TGTGCCAGCAGTCACGCGGGGGGATCCTACGAGCAGTACTTC. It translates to CASSHAGGSYEQYF.

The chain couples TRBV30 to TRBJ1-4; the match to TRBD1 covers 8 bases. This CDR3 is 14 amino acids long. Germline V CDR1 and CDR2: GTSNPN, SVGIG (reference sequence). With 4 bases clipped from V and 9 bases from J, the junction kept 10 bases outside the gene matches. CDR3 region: CAWNPGGAGKKLFF. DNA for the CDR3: TGTGCCTGGAACCCAGGGGGCGCGGGAAAAAAACTGTTTTTT.

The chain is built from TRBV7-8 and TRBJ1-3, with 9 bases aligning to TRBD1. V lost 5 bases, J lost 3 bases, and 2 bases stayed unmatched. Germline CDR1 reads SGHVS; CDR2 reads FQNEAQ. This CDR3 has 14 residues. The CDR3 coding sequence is TGTGCCAGCAGCGTGGACAGGGGTGGAAACACCATATATTTT. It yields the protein CASSVDRGGNTIYF. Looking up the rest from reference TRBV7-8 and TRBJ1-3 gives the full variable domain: GAGVSQSPRYKVAKRGQDVALRCDPISGHVSLFWYQQALGQGPEFLTYFQNEAQLDKSGLPSDRFFAERPEGSVSTLKIQRTQQEDSAVYLCASSVDRGGNTIYFGEGSWLTVV.

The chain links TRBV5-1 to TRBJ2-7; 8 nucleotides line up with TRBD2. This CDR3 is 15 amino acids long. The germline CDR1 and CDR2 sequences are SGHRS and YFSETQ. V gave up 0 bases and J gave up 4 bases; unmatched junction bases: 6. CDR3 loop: CASSLGGLETYEQYF. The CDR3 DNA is TGCGCCAGCAGCTTGGGGGGACTAGAGACATACGAGCAGTACTTC.

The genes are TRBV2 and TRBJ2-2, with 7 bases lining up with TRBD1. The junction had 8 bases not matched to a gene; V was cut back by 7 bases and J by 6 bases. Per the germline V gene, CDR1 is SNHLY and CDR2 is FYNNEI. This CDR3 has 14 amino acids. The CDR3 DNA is TGTGCCAGCACACGCGACAGGGTCCCCGGGGAGCTGTTTTTT. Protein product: CASTRDRVPGELFF.

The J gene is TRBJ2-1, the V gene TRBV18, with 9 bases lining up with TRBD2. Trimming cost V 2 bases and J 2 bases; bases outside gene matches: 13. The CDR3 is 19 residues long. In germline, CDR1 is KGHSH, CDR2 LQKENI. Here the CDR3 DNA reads TGTGCCAGCTCACCATTCAGACTAGCGGAGTTGCGGACCTACAATGAGCAGTTCTTC. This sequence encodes CASSPFRLAELRTYNEQFF.

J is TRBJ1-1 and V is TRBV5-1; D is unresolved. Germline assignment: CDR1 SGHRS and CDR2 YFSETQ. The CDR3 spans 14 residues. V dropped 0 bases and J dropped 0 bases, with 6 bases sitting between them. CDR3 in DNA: TGCGCCAGCAGCTTGGCGAGTTTGAACACTGAAGCTTTCTTT. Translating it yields CASSLASLNTEAFF.

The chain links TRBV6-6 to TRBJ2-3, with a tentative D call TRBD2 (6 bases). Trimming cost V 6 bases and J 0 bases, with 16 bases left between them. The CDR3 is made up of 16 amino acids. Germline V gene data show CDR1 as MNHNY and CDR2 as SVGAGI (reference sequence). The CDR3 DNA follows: TGTGCCAGCAGCCCACTGCGGGGATCTAGCACAGATACGCAGTATTTT. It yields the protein CASSPLRGSSTDTQYF.

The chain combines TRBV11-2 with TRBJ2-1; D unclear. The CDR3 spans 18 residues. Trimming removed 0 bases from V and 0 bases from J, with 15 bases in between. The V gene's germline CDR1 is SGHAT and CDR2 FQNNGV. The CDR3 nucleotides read TGTGCCAGCAGCTTAGATTTGGTGTCCTCTAGCTCCTACAATGAGCAGTTCTTC. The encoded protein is CASSLDLVSSSSYNEQFF.

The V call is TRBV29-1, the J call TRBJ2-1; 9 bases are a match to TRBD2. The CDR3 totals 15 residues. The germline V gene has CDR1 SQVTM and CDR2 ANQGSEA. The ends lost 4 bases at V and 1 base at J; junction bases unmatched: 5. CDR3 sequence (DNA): TGCAGCGTTGGAACGGCGGGGGGGTCCTACAATGAGCAGTTCTTC. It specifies CSVGTAGGSYNEQFF.

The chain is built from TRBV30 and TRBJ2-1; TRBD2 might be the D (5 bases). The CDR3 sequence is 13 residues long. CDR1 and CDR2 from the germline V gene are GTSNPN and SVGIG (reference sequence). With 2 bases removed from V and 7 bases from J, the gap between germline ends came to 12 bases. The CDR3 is CAWSPLVRNEQFF. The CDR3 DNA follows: TGTGCCTGGAGTCCACTAGTGCGTAATGAGCAGTTCTTC.

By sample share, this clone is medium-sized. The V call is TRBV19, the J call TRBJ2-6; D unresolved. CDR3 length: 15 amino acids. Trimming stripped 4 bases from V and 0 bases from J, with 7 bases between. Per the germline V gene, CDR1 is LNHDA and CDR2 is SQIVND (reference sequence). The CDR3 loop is CASSKTGSGANVLTF. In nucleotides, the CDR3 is TGTGCCAGTAGTAAGACGGGCTCTGGGGCCAACGTCCTGACTTTC.

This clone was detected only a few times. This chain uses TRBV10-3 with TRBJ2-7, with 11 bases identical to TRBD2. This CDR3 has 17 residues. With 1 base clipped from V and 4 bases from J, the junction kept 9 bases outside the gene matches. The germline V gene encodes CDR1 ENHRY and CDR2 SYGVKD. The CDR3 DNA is TGTGCCATCAGTGAGTTTGATCCGGGACTAGCGGATTACGAGCAGTACTTC. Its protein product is CAISEFDPGLADYEQYF.

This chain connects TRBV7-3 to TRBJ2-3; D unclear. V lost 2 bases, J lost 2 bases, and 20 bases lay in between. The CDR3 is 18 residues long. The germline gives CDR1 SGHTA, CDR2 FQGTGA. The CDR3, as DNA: TGTGCCAGCAGCTTATATTCGGCTTCGGCGGCATACACAGATACGCAGTATTTT. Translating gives CASSLYSASAAYTDTQYF.

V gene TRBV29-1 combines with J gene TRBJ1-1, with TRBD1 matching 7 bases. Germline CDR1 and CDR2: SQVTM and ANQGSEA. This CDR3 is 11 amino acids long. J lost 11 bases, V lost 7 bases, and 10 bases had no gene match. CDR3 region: CSARQGHGAFF. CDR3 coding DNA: TGCAGCGCCAGACAGGGCCACGGCGCTTTCTTT.

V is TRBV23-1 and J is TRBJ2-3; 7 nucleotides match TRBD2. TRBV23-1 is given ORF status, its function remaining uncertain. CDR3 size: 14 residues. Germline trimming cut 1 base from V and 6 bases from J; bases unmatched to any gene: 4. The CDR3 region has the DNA TGCGCCAGCAGTCAATACGCGGGAGAGGATACGCAGTATTTT. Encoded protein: CASSQYAGEDTQYF.

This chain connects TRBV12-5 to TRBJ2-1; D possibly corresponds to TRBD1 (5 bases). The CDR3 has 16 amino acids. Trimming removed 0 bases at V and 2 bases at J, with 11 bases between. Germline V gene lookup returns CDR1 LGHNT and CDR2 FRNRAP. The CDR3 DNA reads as TGTGCTAGTGGTTTGGTACCTGAAGGGGCCTACAATGAGCAGTTCTTC. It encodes CASGLVPEGAYNEQFF.

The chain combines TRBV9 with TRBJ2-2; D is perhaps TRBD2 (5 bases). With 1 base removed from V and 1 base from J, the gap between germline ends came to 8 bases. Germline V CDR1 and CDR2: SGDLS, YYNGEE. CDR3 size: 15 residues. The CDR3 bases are TGTGCCAGCAGCGTACAACGGGAGAACACCGGGGAGCTGTTTTTT. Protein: CASSVQRENTGELFF.

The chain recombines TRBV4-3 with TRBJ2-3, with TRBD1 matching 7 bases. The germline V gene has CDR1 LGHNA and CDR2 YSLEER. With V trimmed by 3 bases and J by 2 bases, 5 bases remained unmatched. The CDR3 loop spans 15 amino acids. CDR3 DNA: TGCGCCAGCAGCCAGGGACAGAAGAACACAGATACGCAGTATTTT. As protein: CASSQGQKNTDTQYF.

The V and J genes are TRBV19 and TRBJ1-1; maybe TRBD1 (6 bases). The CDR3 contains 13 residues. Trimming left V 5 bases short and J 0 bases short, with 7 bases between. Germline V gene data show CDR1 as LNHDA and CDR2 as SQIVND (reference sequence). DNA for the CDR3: TGTGCCAGTAGTGGGACACTGAACACTGAAGCTTTCTTT. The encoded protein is CASSGTLNTEAFF.

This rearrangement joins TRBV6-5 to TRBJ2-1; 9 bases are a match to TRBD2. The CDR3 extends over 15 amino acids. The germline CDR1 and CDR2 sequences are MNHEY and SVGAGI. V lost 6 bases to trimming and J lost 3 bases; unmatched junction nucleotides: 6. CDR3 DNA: TGTGCCAGCAGCCCGGGACTAGCTCTCTACAATGAGCAGTTCTTC. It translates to CASSPGLALYNEQFF.

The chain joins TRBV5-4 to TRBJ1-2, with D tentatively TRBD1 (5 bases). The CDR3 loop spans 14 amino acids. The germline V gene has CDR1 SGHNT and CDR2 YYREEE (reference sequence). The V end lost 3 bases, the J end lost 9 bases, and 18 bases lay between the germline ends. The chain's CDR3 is CASSWRGGVDSYTF. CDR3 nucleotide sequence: TGTGCCAGCAGCTGGAGGGGAGGGGTTGATAGCTACACCTTC.

The CDR3 protein is CASSSLGGGLATSYEQYF. The CDR3, as DNA: TGTGCCAGCAGTTCCCTCGGCGGGGGACTAGCGACATCCTACGAGCAGTACTTC. The chain uses TRBV27 and TRBJ2-7, with 10 bases that match TRBD2. CDR3 length: 18 amino acids. The germline V gene has CDR1 MNHEY and CDR2 SMNVEV (reference sequence). V shed 4 bases, J shed 1 base, and the junction held 13 bases outside the gene matches.

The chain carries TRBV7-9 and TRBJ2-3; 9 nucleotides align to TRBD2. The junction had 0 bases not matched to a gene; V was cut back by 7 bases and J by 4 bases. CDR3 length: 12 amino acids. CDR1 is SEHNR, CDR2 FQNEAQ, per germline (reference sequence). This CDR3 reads CASKRGADTQYF. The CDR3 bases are TGTGCCAGCAAGCGGGGGGCAGATACGCAGTATTTT.

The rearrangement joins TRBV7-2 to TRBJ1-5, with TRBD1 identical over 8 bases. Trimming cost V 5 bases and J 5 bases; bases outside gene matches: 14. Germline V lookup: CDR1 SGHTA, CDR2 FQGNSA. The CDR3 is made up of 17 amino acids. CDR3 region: CASSPILDRVIDQPQHF. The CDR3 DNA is TGTGCCAGCAGCCCCATACTGGACAGGGTGATTGATCAGCCCCAGCATTTT.

CDR3 amino acids: CASRRGNPDEKLFF. The CDR3 coding sequence is TGTGCCAGCAGAAGGGGGAACCCAGATGAAAAACTGTTTTTT. V usage is TRBV19 and J usage is TRBJ1-4; tentative D call: TRBD1 (6 bases). Germline V gives CDR1 LNHDA, CDR2 SQIVND (reference sequence). With 9 bases removed from V and 6 bases from J, the gap between germline ends came to 17 bases. This CDR3 contains 14 residues.